This T cell receptor beta chain derives from a study of blood T cell repertoires in COVID-19. Study-wide context: Specimens from acute and convalescent COVID-19 originated in the United States, Italy and Spain. T cells, B-cell-depleted T cells, or PBMCs supplied cDNA or gDNA.

Per the authors' pipeline: Amplification of reference gene primers provided the estimated nucleated cell counts. Here immunoSEQ multiplex PCR was the method, and the copy in TCRdb shows in-frame clones only, minus some. D and trimming come from the DNA, and the V and J calls and clone size come from that table. The sample carries 250,000 to 350,000 clones, around 91% recorded once. V shed 1 base and J 4 bases; nucleotides not matched to a gene: 2. The CDR3 has 14 residues. CDR1 is SGHVS, CDR2 FNYEAQ, per germline. The clonotype originates from a woman aged 60-75 years with acute or convalescent COVID-19. The sequenced sample consisted of peripheral blood. This chain joins TRBV7-6 and TRBJ1-2, with TRBD1 matching 8 bases. The CDR3 sequence is CASSLGTGGYGYTF. The CDR3 nucleotides are TGTGCCAGCAGCTTAGGAACAGGGGGCTATGGCTACACCTTC.